This TCR beta chain was obtained from a study of T cell clonotyping in hematopoietic cell transplantation. On this clone: Its antigen is unidentified.

Broader study findings: CD4 and CD8 repertoire contributions could not be separated without sorting. Few recipient clonotypes overlapped donors; over 95% were de novo at given depth. Recipient TCR diversity dropped after transplant; expanded clonotypes rose from day 30 to 180.

The time point is: recipient sample about 28 days before transplant, after cytoreduction. Per the germline V gene, CDR1 is MNHEY and CDR2 is SMNVEV (reference sequence). The CDR3 loop spans 18 amino acids. With 3 bases clipped from V and 0 bases from J, the junction kept 3 bases outside the gene matches. Clones were sequenced by immunoSEQ multiplex PCR, and TCRdb holds only the in-frame ones, with some missing. The sample contains tens of thousands of clones, more than 85% of which appear only once. The TCR comes from a man in his fifties or sixties with acute myeloid leukemia. Some clones in this sample may be carry-over from other donors' samples. This specimen consisted of peripheral blood mononuclear cells, obtained before stem cell transplant. The chain recombines TRBV27 with TRBJ2-2; 14 bases agree with TRBD2. CDR3: CASSFTGLAGANTGELFF. The CDR3 DNA sequence: TGTGCCAGCAGTTTTACGGGACTAGCGGGGGCGAACACCGGGGAGCTGTTTTTT.